This TCR beta chain was documented in a study of T-cell memory formation after mild COVID-19. TCRdb re-called the 5' RACE reads through MiXCR, storing one row per CDR3 protein. Of 430,000 or so distinct CDR3 sequences listed, nearly 25% were seen once; the top ten hold approximately 12%. Germline loops: CDR1 SQVTM, CDR2 ANQGSEA. The CDR3 is 11 amino acids. Trimming took off 6 bases at V and 1 base at J, with 6 bases between the two ends. This clonotype has only a few counts. The rearrangement uses TRBV29-1 and TRBJ1-1; D ambiguous. Source material: PBMCs or a T cell subset sorted from them (not recorded which). The receptor was derived from an adult woman who had mild COVID-19 (a few samples of this study predate the infection). Cell type and time point are not known. CDR3 nucleotide sequence: TGCAGCGTGAGTCAGAACACTGAAGCTTTCTTT. It specifies CSVSQNTEAFF.